Below, one T cell receptor (beta chain) is given with its context. What it binds is unknown. This specimen belongs to a study of shared clonotypes between healthy human individuals. Notes on the study in general: In having few donors, the study represented limited genetic and exposure-history diversity. Investigators collected only blood, and repertoires in tissues likely differ.

The donors were adults (healthy and HIV-negative) with no recent acute infections or vaccinations. At the deep level, the assay was run. Profiling relied on immunoSEQ multiplex PCR, and the TCRdb table lists in-frame clones only, not all of them. The table lists some 2,000,000 clones, roughly 95% of them singletons, with less than 0.15% in the top ten. The V end lost 5 bases, the J end lost 0 bases, and 11 bases lay between the germline ends. Germline lookup yields CDR1 SEHNR and CDR2 FQNEAQ (reference sequence). The CDR3 contains 14 residues. The rearrangement uses TRBV7-9 and TRBJ2-7; D may match TRBD1 or TRBD2 (5 bases each). The receptor was isolated from a young man in good health. The material sequenced was naive CD4+ T cells sorted from blood. Subset denoted: CD45RA+ positively selected. DNA for the CDR3: TGTGCCAGCAGCCCCGGGACGGGCTCCTACGAGCAGTACTTC. This translates into CASSPGTGSYEQYF.